This T cell receptor beta chain was sequenced in a study of shared clonotypes between healthy human individuals. The ends were cut back, 0 bases at V and 5 bases at J, with 14 bases in the middle. CDR1 and CDR2 from the germline V gene are SGHTA and FQGNSA. CDR3 length equals 15 residues. Data came from immunoSEQ multiplex PCR; TCRdb stores just in-frame clones and leaves some out. The sample has some 500,000 clones; 90% to 96% are singletons. The sample was naive CD4+ T cells sorted from blood. The subset is: CD45RA+ positively selected. J is TRBJ2-7 and V is TRBV7-2; D ambiguous. The source is a woman younger than 45 in good health. The CDR3: CASSLAGTQEHEQYF. The CDR3 nucleotides are TGTGCCAGCAGCTTAGCGGGAACCCAAGAGCACGAGCAGTACTTC.